This T cell receptor (beta chain) was sequenced for a study of blood T cell repertoires in COVID-19. About the study: PBMCs, B-cell-depleted T cells, or T cells provided the cDNA or gDNA that made up the material.

The CDR3 runs 14 residues. Trimming removed 11 bases from V and 4 bases from J, with 20 bases in between. Germline V gene data show CDR1 as MNHNY and CDR2 as SVGAGI (reference sequence). Participants spanned ages about 18 to 89 years and resided in about 25 US areas. Participants' own reports of clinical history determined their cohort assignment. Profiling relied on immunoSEQ multiplex PCR, and the TCRdb table lists in-frame clones only, not all of them. The sample holds about 220,000 clones; approximately 80% are singletons and the top ten take 1.3%. Sequenced input: PBMCs or T cells enriched from blood (not recorded which). This sequence originates from a woman in her 40s with acute COVID-19. The J gene is TRBJ1-1, the V gene TRBV6-6, with D possibly being TRBD1 (5 bases). The CDR3 loop reads CAGGTGSPSTEAFF. Here the CDR3 DNA reads TGTGCCGGAGGGACGGGGAGTCCTAGCACTGAAGCTTTCTTT.